Below, 12 T cell receptor beta chains from the same sample are listed, as sequenced in a study of blood T cell repertoires in COVID-19. Data came from immunoSEQ multiplex PCR; TCRdb stores just in-frame clones and leaves some out. The data contain about 290,000 clones, about nine tenths of them singletons. The sequenced sample was PBMCs or T cells enriched from blood (not recorded which). Every receptor here comes from a woman between 35 and 50 years old who had recovered from COVID-19.

V gene TRBV27 combines with J gene TRBJ2-5, with D unclear. The ends were cut back, 8 bases at V and 6 bases at J, with 22 bases in the middle. CDR3 length equals 15 residues. Germline lookup yields CDR1 MNHEY and CDR2 SMNVEV (reference sequence). For the CDR3, the DNA is TGTGCCAGCGGTTCAGCCGCGGCCTCGGAGCAGACCCAGTACTTC. It translates to CASGSAAASEQTQYF.

This sequence joins TRBV5-8 and TRBJ1-2; 8 nucleotides align to TRBD1. Looked up from germline, CDR1 is SGHTS and CDR2 is YDEGEE. CDR3 size: 15 residues. Trimming took 0 bases from V and 4 from J; bases not matched to a gene: 5. CDR3 sequence: CASSLDGTGRYGYTF. The CDR3 DNA reads TGTGCCAGCAGCTTGGATGGGACAGGACGCTATGGCTACACCTTC.

The V and J genes are TRBV13 and TRBJ1-5; 8 positions agree with TRBD1. This CDR3 has 14 residues. The germline gives CDR1 PRHDT, CDR2 FYEKMQ (reference sequence). V lost 5 bases, J lost 7 bases, and 7 bases stayed unmatched. CDR3 amino acids: CASSRTGSGQPQHF. The CDR3 DNA reads as TGTGCCAGCAGCCGGACAGGGTCGGGACAGCCCCAGCATTTT.

The rearrangement joins TRBV5-4 to TRBJ1-1; D is ambiguous. The germline gives CDR1 SGHNT, CDR2 YYREEE (reference sequence). The CDR3 length is 15 residues. Trimming cost V 3 bases and J 0 bases, with 12 bases left between them. CDR3 amino acids: CASSSGQGLNTEAFF. The CDR3 nucleotides read TGTGCCAGCAGCTCAGGTCAAGGTTTGAACACTGAAGCTTTCTTT. Combining the CDR3 with reference TRBV5-4 and TRBJ1-1 gives the whole variable domain ETGVTQSPTHLIKTRGQQVTLRCSSQSGHNTVSWYQQALGQGPQFIFQYYREEENGRGNFPPRFSGLQFPNYSSELNVNALELDDSALYLCASSSGQGLNTEAFFGQGTRLTVV.

CDR3 DNA: TGCGCCAGCAGCCTAAGACTAGCGGGAGGGTTAGGGGACTACGAGCAGTACTTC. It specifies CASSLRLAGGLGDYEQYF. This chain connects TRBV4-3 to TRBJ2-7, with 14 bases that match TRBD2. Germline V lookup: CDR1 LGHNA, CDR2 YSLEER. The junction had 11 bases not matched to a gene; V was cut back by 4 bases and J by 3 bases. The CDR3 sequence is 18 residues long.

CDR3 sequence reads: CASSFQGQEAFF. In DNA form, the CDR3 reads TGTGCCAGCAGCTTTCAGGGGCAGGAAGCTTTCTTT. This rearrangement joins TRBV11-2 to TRBJ1-1; possible D gene TRBD1, 6 bases. With 3 bases removed from V and 8 bases from J, the gap between germline ends came to 10 bases. This CDR3 is built from 12 residues. The V gene's germline CDR1 is SGHAT and CDR2 FQNNGV.

V is TRBV5-1 and J is TRBJ2-5; TRBD2 might be the D (5 bases). From germline, CDR1 is SGHRS and CDR2 YFSETQ. The CDR3 spans 14 residues. Deletions cut 0 bases from V and 5 bases from J, with 11 bases between. The CDR3 sequence is CASSLVRVGETQYF. In DNA form, the CDR3 reads TGCGCCAGCAGCTTGGTGAGGGTTGGGGAGACCCAGTACTTC. The entire variable domain, with the rest obtained from reference TRBV5-1 and TRBJ2-5, is as follows: KAGVTQTPRYLIKTRGQQVTLSCSPISGHRSVSWYQQTPGQGLQFLFEYFSETQRNKGNFPGRFSGRQFSNSRSEMNVSTLELGDSALYLCASSLVRVGETQYFGPGTRLLVL.

J is TRBJ2-5 and V is TRBV18, with D tentatively TRBD2 (6 bases). Germline V CDR1 and CDR2: KGHSH, LQKENI. The CDR3 loop spans 15 amino acids. Deletions cut 0 bases from V and 2 bases from J, with 10 bases between. Here the CDR3 DNA reads TGTGCCAGCTCACCACCGGGGGGATGGCAAGAGACCCAGTACTTC. It yields the protein CASSPPGGWQETQYF.

Remarks on this clone: A read error may account for a junction end that differs from germline. The gene calls are TRBV10-3 and TRBJ2-7; the match to TRBD2 covers 9 bases. The CDR3 length is 14 residues. Germline V gene lookup returns CDR1 ENHRY and CDR2 SYGVKD. The CDR3 DNA reads TGTGCCATCAGGGAGTTTAGCGGGGGCTCCGAGCAGTACTTC. It yields the protein CAIREFSGGSEQYF.

This chain joins TRBV9 and TRBJ2-1; 9 bases line up with TRBD2. Germline V gene lookup returns CDR1 SGDLS and CDR2 YYNGEE. With V trimmed by 4 bases and J by 2 bases, 4 bases remained unmatched. This CDR3 is built from 15 residues. The CDR3 protein is CASSLAGETYNEQFF. The DNA of the CDR3 is TGTGCCAGCAGCTTAGCGGGGGAAACCTACAATGAGCAGTTCTTC. The complete variable domain, with remaining parts taken from reference TRBV9 and TRBJ2-1, reads DSGVTQTPKHLITATGQRVTLRCSPRSGDLSVYWYQQSLDQGLQFLIQYYNGEERAKGNILERFSAQQFPDLHSELNLSSLELGDSALYFCASSLAGETYNEQFFGPGTRLTVL.

The chain uses TRBV19 and TRBJ2-6, with D maybe TRBD2 (7 bases). Trimming left V 10 bases short and J 0 bases short, with 16 bases between. The CDR3 extends over 16 amino acids. The germline CDR1 and CDR2 sequences are LNHDA and SQIVND (reference sequence). CDR3 sequence: CATGGGHISGANVLTF. The CDR3 nucleotides are TGTGCCACTGGGGGGGGCCATATCTCTGGGGCCAACGTCCTGACTTTC.

The J gene is TRBJ2-1, the V gene TRBV29-1; D unclear. From germline, CDR1 is SQVTM and CDR2 ANQGSEA. V gave up 8 bases and J gave up 7 bases, with 24 bases separating them. This CDR3 is 15 amino acids long. CDR3 in amino acids: CSSGSPAVPQNEQFF. The CDR3, as DNA: TGCAGCTCTGGCTCTCCGGCGGTACCTCAGAATGAGCAGTTCTTC.